This T cell receptor (beta chain) was sequenced during a study of shared clonotypes between healthy human individuals. Study-wide results and caveats: Several donors held about 5% of naive CD4 clonotypes in common. Naive subsets tended to show greater estimated richness than memory subsets.

In regard to this clone: Its antigen is unidentified. The same CDR3 can be traced to other DNA sequences in this sample.

Germline-derived CDR1 and CDR2 are MNHNS and SASEGT. Deletions cut 4 bases from V and 2 bases from J, with 9 bases between. CDR3 length: 13 amino acids. Clones were sequenced by immunoSEQ multiplex PCR, and TCRdb holds only the in-frame ones, with some missing. The table lists about 2.2 million clones, roughly 93% of them singletons. CD45RO-negative, CCR7-selected cells formed the naive CD8 fraction, which excluded terminally differentiated effector memory CD45RA+ cells. The healthy adult donors were HIV-negative and reported no recent acute infections or vaccinations. The study drew all its donors from Caucasian adults living in Nashville, Tennessee.

Material for sequencing was naive CD8+ T cells from PBMCs. The V and J genes are TRBV6-1 and TRBJ2-7; either TRBD1 or TRBD2 may fit D (5 bases each). The receptor comes from a man younger than 35 in good health. Some clones in this sample may be carry-over from other donors' samples. CDR3 amino acids: CASSGRGPYEQYF. The CDR3 nucleotides read TGTGCCAGCAGTGGCCGGGGCCCCTACGAGCAGTACTTC.